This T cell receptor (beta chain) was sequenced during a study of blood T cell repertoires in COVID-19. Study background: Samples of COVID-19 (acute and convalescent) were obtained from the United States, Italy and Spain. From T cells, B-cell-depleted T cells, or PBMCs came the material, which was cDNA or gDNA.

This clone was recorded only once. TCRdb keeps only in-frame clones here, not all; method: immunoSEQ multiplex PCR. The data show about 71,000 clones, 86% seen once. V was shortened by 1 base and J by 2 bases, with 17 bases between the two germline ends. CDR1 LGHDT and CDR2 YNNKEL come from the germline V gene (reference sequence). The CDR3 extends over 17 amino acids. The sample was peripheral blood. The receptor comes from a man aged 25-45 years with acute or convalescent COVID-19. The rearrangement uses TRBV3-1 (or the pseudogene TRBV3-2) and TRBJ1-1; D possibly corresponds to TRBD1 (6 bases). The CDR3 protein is CASSQASSTGKNTEAFF. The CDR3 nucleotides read TGTGCCAGCAGCCAAGCTTCTTCGACAGGAAAAAACACTGAAGCTTTCTTT.